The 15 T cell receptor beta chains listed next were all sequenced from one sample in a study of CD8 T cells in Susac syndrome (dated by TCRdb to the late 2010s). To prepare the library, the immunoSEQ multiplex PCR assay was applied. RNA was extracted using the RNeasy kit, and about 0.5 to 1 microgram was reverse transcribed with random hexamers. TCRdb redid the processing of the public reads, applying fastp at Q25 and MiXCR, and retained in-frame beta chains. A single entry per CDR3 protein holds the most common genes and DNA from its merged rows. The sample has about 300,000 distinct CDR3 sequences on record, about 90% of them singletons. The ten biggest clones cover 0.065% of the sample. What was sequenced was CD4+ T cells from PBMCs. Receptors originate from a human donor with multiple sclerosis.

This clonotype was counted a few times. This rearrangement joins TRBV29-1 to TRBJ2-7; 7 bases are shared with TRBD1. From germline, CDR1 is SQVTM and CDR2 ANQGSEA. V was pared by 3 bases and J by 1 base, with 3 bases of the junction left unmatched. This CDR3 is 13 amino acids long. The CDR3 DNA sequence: TGCAGCGTTGAGAGGACAGGATCCTACGAGCAGTACTTC. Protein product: CSVERTGSYEQYF.

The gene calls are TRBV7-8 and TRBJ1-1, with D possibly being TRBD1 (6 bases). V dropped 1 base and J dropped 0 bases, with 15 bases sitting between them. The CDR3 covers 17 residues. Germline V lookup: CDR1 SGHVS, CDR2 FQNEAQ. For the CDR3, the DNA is TGTGCCAGCAGCTTAGTGGGGGGCGGAGGTGTGAACACTGAAGCTTTCTTT. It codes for CASSLVGGGGVNTEAFF.

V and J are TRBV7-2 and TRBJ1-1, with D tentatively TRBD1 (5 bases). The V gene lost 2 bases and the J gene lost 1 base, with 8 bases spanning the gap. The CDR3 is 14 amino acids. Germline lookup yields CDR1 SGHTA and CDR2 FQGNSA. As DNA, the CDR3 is TGTGCCAGCAGCTTACACGGGGCGAACACTGAAGCTTTCTTT. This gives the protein CASSLHGANTEAFF.

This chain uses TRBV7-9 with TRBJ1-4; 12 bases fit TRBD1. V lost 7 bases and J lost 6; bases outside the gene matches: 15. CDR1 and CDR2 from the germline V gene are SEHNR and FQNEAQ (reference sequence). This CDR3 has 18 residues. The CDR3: CASTRLRGQGAVDEKLFF. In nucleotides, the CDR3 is TGTGCCAGCACCCGCCTAAGGGGACAGGGGGCGGTTGATGAAAAACTGTTTTTT.

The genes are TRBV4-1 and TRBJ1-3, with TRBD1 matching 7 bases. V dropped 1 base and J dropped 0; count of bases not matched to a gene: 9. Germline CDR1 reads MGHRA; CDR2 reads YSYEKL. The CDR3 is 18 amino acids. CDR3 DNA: TGCGCCAGCAGCCAAGTTTTTCAGGGGGGCCGCTCTGGAAACACCATATATTTT. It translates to CASSQVFQGGRSGNTIYF.

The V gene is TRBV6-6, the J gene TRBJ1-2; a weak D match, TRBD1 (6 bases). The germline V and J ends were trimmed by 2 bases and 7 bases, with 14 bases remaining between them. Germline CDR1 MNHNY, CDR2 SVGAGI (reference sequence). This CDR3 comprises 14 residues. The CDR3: CASSYGSGGSGYTF. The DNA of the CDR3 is TGTGCCAGCAGTTACGGGTCGGGGGGCTCTGGCTACACCTTC.

The CDR3 reads CASSSVGFQTQPQHF. CDR3 coding DNA: TGTGCCAGCAGTTCCGTCGGGTTCCAGACCCAGCCCCAGCATTTT. The rearrangement links TRBV6-2 or TRBV6-3 to TRBJ1-5; no clear D. The germline CDR1 and CDR2 sequences are MNHEY and SVGEGT. The CDR3 consists of 15 residues. The V gene lost 4 bases and the J gene lost 7 bases, with 17 bases spanning the gap.

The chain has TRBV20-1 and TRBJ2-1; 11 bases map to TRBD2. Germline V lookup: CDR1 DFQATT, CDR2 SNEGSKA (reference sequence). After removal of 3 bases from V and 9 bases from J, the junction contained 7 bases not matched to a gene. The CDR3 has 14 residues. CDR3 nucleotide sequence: TGCAGTGCTAGGCGACTAGCGGGAAGAGGTGAGCAGTTCTTC. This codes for CSARRLAGRGEQFF.

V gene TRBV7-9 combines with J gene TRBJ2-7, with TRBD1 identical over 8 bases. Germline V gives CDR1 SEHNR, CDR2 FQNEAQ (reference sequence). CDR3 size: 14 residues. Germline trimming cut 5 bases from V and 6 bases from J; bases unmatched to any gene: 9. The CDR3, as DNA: TGTGCCAGCAGCCTGTGGGACAGGCGAGGCGAGCAGTACTTC. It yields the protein CASSLWDRRGEQYF.

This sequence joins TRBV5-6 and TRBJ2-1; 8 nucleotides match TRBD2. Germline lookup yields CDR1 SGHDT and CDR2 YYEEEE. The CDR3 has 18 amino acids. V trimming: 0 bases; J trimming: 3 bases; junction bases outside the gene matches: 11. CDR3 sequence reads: CASSLGAGATYYYNEQFF. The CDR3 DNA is TGTGCCAGCAGCTTGGGAGCGGGGGCGACTTACTACTACAATGAGCAGTTCTTC.

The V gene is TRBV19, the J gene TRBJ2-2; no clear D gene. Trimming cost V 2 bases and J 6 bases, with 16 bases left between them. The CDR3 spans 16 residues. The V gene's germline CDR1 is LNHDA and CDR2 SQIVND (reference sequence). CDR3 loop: CASSIYDSRFPGELFF. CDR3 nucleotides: TGTGCCAGTAGTATATATGATAGCAGATTCCCCGGGGAGCTGTTTTTT.

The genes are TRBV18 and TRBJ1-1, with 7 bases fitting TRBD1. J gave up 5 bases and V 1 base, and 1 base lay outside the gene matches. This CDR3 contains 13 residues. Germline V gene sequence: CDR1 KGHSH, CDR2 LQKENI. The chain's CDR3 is CASSPQTGTEAFF. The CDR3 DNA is TGTGCCAGCTCACCACAGACAGGGACTGAAGCTTTCTTT.

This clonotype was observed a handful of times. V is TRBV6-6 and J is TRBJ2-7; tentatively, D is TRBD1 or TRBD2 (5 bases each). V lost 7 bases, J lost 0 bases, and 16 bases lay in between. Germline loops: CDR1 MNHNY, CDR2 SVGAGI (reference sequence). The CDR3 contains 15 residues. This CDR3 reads CASTGTGPSSYEQYF. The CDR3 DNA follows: TGTGCCAGCACGGGGACGGGTCCGAGCTCCTACGAGCAGTACTTC.

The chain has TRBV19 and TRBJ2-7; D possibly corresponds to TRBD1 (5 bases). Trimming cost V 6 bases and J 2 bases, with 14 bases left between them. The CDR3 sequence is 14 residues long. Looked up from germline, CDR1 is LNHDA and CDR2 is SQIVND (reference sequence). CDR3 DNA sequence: TGTGCCAGTAGCCAACAGGAAGGCCCCTACGAGCAGTACTTC. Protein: CASSQQEGPYEQYF.

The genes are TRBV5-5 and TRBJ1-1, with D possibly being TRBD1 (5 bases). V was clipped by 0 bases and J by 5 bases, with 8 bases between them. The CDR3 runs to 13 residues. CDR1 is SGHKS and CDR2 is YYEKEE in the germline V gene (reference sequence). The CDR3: CASSLATATEAFF. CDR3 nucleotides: TGTGCCAGCAGCTTGGCGACAGCAACTGAAGCTTTCTTT.